The present T cell receptor (beta chain) was sequenced within a study of T cell responses to AZD1222 COVID-19 vaccine. Study-wide results and caveats: Baseline serology detected seropositivity in only six AZD1222 recipients. CD4 TCRs covered the whole spike, strongest at regions 160-218 and 743-854.

Produced via immunoSEQ multiplex PCR; TCRdb's table is partial and in-frame only. This table holds some 150,000 clones, approximately 88% found once. Trimming shortened V by 4 bases and J by 7 bases, and 11 bases separated the two germline ends. The CDR3 has 13 amino acids. CDR1 and CDR2 (germline): SGHTA, FQGNSA. Of note for this clone: Antigen specificity is unknown.

This receptor was identified in an adult who received the AZD1222 COVID-19 vaccine. Sequencing was performed on peripheral blood, taken 28 days after the second AZD1222 dose. V is TRBV7-2 and J is TRBJ1-5; D not certain. This chain's CDR3 is CASSSWERQPQHF. CDR3 sequence (DNA): TGTGCCAGCAGCTCATGGGAACGACAGCCCCAGCATTTT.